The sequence of this TCR beta chain was determined in a study of PD-L1 blockade in urothelial cancer (dated 2017 in TCRdb). About the investigation overall: All patients started therapy around 2014 and received atezolizumab 1,200 mg intravenously every 3 weeks. About nine tenths of the roughly 30 patients were males with bladder-origin urothelial cancer, and about 60% of the 29 reported a prior smoking history. Patients had an ECOG performance status of 0 or 1 and had received between 0 and 3 prior chemotherapy regimens. A median of around 1,400 T cells and over 1,000 unique TCRs was obtained from tumor samples, and a median clonality of about 0.09 and a median T cell proportion of approximately 0.097 were observed. The study was an exploratory multi-omic analysis of somatic, immune and clinical correlates of response to PD-L1 blockade with atezolizumab in urothelial cancer. Pretreatment tumor samples, along with matched peripheral blood serially collected before and after atezolizumab treatment, were subjected to TCR sequencing. Durable clinical benefit was defined as progression-free survival longer than 6 months, and TCR features were also tested against progression-free and overall survival. Whole exome sequencing and RNA sequencing of pretreatment tumors were performed alongside TCR sequencing in the same patients. Fewer than ten patients achieved durable clinical benefit and around 19 did not. Around 29 patients had pretreatment blood TCR-seq, some 25 had at least one posttreatment blood collection, and some 25 had tumor TCR-seq. Tumors from two patients failed quality control and three patients lacked available tumor, so five were excluded from tumor TCR analyses.

What the authors observed across the whole study: Among patients with durable benefit, tumor-associated TCR clones showed greater expansion in peripheral blood 3 weeks after treatment started (n = 22, p = 0.022). The tumor samples were FFPE and were not collected immediately before treatment, and because only one sample per patient was used, heterogeneity may have been missed. Small sample size (n ≈ 28) and many exploratory analyses mean the results are intended to be hypothesis-generating. The proportion of tumor-infiltrating T lymphocytes was higher in patients with durable benefit (n of about 25, Mann-Whitney p = 0.047).

Per the publication, the time point label means: pretreatment tumor sample. A total of around 30 patients with locally advanced or metastatic urothelial carcinoma, treated at Memorial Sloan Kettering on a trial protocol, made up the cohort. All tumor tissue used for sequencing was obtained before atezolizumab dosing. The Qiagen DNeasy Blood extraction kit was used to purify genomic DNA from total PBMCs and tumor samples. The CDR3 runs 12 amino acids, cysteine and phenylalanine included. The DNA shown is the 36-base CDR3, in frame from base 1. V loses 3 bases of germline sequence and J loses 2 bases, and the interval between the two ends is 5 bases. The germline V gene provides CDR1 SQVTM and CDR2 ANQGSEA. To estimate absolute template abundance from read counts, synthetic TCR analog templates were spiked into each PCR. For FFPE tumors, housekeeping genes were amplified and quantified so that usable DNA could be estimated and T cell fraction could be computed. The immunoSEQ assay used bias-controlled V and J gene primers to amplify TCRbeta CDR3 regions from genomic DNA. Sequencing of rearranged TCRbeta segments was performed at approximately 20X coverage. In the source study's methods: Clustering was used to correct sequencing errors, and CDR3s were annotated against IMGT to assign V, D and J genes. Downstream analyses used only productive TCRbeta rearrangements, leaving out any out-of-frame or stop-codon sequences. Clonality was calculated as one minus the Shannon entropy normalized by the log of the number of unique productive sequences. Fisher's exact test with Benjamini-Hochberg correction, at a threshold of adjusted p below 0.01, was used to find clones that differed between time points or between blood and tumor. TCRdb carries this immuneACCESS record with in-frame sequences only. Its versions omit some clonotypes, under half of them owing to an unresolved V gene in the studies checked, with the rest unexplained. The V and J calls and clone size are taken from that table; D and trimming were inferred from the DNA. The sample records about 32,000 clones, around 33% of which are singletons. More than 8.5% of the sample belongs to the ten largest clones.

Worth noting for this clone: Its antigen specificity is not known. No qualities accompany the bases; no much larger clone lies one base away.

Sequenced here: tumor tissue, sampled before atezolizumab (anti-PD-L1) treatment. This sequence was found in a man in his sixties with urothelial cancer. The rearrangement combines TRBV29-1 with TRBJ2-1, with the D gene call left open. CDR3 sequence: CSVELTYNEQFF. The nucleotides are TGCAGCGTTGAGCTTACCTACAATGAGCAGTTCTTC.